This is a list of T cell receptor beta chains from one sample in a study of blood T cell repertoires in COVID-19. TCRdb's table, derived via immunoSEQ multiplex PCR, lists solely in-frame clones and lacks some. The data contain a few hundred thousand clones, 80% to 90% of them singletons. The source material was PBMCs or T cells enriched from blood (not recorded which). All receptors come from a man aged 25 to 40 who had recovered from COVID-19. The CDR3 runs from the conserved cysteine through the conserved F or W. A D gene is named only where the DNA matches it firmly. Size is omitted from some rows. Given values are once, few, many or a class for expanded clones.

D	size	J	V	DNA	CDR3
TRBD1	once	TRBJ2-2	TRBV5-1	TGCGCCAGCAGCCTAAGACAGGGGAACACCGGGGAGCTGTTTTTT	CASSLRQGNTGELFF
TRBD2	-	TRBJ2-7	TRBV19	TGTGCCAGTAAGCGGGGGACCTCCTACGAGCAGTACTTC	CASKRGTSYEQYF
TRBD2	once	TRBJ2-1	TRBV11-2	TGTGCCAGCAGACTAGCGTTACAAAGTCACTACAATGAGCAGTTCTTC	CASRLALQSHYNEQFF
TRBD2	-	TRBJ2-3	TRBV24-1	TGTGCCACCAGTGACCCGCGGGAGACCGTGGATACGCAGTATTTT	CATSDPRETVDTQYF
TRBD2	-	TRBJ2-5	TRBV7-2	TGTGCCAGCAGCTCGGGACTAGCGGGAGGGCCGCGATTGGAGACCCAGTACTTC	CASSSGLAGGPRLETQYF
-	-	TRBJ1-6	TRBV3-1/TRBV3-2	TGTGCCAGCAGTCTCCAGGGTGGCAATTCACCCCTCCACTTT	CASSLQGGNSPLHF
-	-	TRBJ1-2	TRBV6-5	TGTGCCAGCACAGGGCGGCAGGGAAGCGGCTACACCTTC	CASTGRQGSGYTF
TRBD2	-	TRBJ2-7	TRBV4-1	TGCGCCAGCAGCCAAGATCGGGAGGGGCGCTACGAGCAGTACTTC	CASSQDREGRYEQYF
-	-	TRBJ1-5	TRBV28	TGTGCCAGCAGTTTCGGCAATCAGCCCCAGCATTTT	CASSFGNQPQHF
TRBD2	-	TRBJ2-1	TRBV6-2/TRBV6-3	TGTGCCAGCAGCCTGGGACTAGCGGGAGCGGGTGAGCAGTTCTTC	CASSLGLAGAGEQFF
-	-	TRBJ1-2	TRBV11-2	TGTGCCAGCAGCTTCTCGCAGGGTTACTATGGCTACACCTTC	CASSFSQGYYGYTF
-	-	TRBJ1-5	TRBV4-1	TGCGCCAGCAGCCAAGGACAGCTCAGCAATCAGCCCCAGCATTTT	CASSQGQLSNQPQHF
-	-	TRBJ2-1	TRBV27	TGTGCCAGCAGTCTGGGGGGGGGCCCCTACAATGAGCAGTTCTTC	CASSLGGGPYNEQFF
TRBD2	-	TRBJ2-7	TRBV18	TGTGCCAGCTCAAGGGAGGGCGGCTACGAGCAGTACTTC	CASSREGGYEQYF
-	-	TRBJ2-7	TRBV30	TGTGCCTGGAGCGAGGGGGGGAGTCCCTACGAGCAGTACTTC	CAWSEGGSPYEQYF
TRBD2	-	TRBJ2-3	TRBV7-9	TGTGCCAGCAGCTTAGGCACTAGCGGGATGGCAGATACGCAGTATTTT	CASSLGTSGMADTQYF
-	-	TRBJ1-3	TRBV20-1	TGCAGTGCTAGTAAGCTCGGGGACTCTGGAAACACCATATATTTT	CSASKLGDSGNTIYF
-	-	TRBJ2-5	TRBV2	TGTGCCAGCAATGAGGGAGGCGCGATCCAGACCCAGTACTTC	CASNEGGAIQTQYF
-	-	TRBJ2-3	TRBV10-3	TGTGCCATCAAGGCGGCCGGTGCTAGCACAGATACGCAGTATTTT	CAIKAAGASTDTQYF
-	few	TRBJ1-1	TRBV30	TGTGGGGGGACACCTGGAAACACTGAAGCTTTCTTT	CGGTPGNTEAFF